A selection of T cell receptor beta chains follows, all from one sample in a study of control samples from healthy donors and cancer patients. Sequencing was performed with immunoSEQ multiplex PCR; in TCRdb, only in-frame clones are kept and a portion is missing. The sample includes roughly 120,000 clones, 91% seen only once; the top ten take less than 9%. The sample comprised blood. Receptor source: a woman younger than 30 in good health. Both conserved end residues are part of each CDR3. D genes are given only for firm matches. Where a row states a size, it is once, few, many or the class of an expanded clone; other rows omit it.

J	size	V	D	CDR3	DNA
TRBJ1-2	few	TRBV28	TRBD1	CASRPRGGTVYGYTF	TGTGCCAGCAGACCTAGGGGTGGGACAGTATATGGCTACACCTTC
TRBJ2-1	.	TRBV5-1	TRBD2	CASSLGVVAGGEQFF	TGCGCCAGCAGCTTGGGAGTGGTAGCGGGGGGCGAGCAGTTCTTC
TRBJ1-2	.	TRBV5-4	.	CASSLTGSDYGYTF	TGTGCCAGCAGCCTCACAGGGTCTGACTATGGCTACACCTTC
TRBJ2-3	.	TRBV5-6	TRBD2	CASSLDGRATDTQYF	TGTGCCAGCAGCTTGGACGGGAGGGCCACAGATACGCAGTATTTT
TRBJ2-5	.	TRBV7-2	TRBD1	CASSLGGQGALGRSETQYF	TGTGCCAGCAGCTTAGGCGGACAGGGGGCGCTGGGGCGATCAGAGACCCAGTACTTC
TRBJ2-1	.	TRBV28	TRBD1	CASSLPGQGYNEQFF	TGTGCCAGCAGCCTTCCGGGACAGGGATACAATGAGCAGTTCTTC
TRBJ1-4	.	TRBV6-5	.	CASSTQRQANEKLFF	TGTGCCAGCAGTACGCAGAGACAAGCTAATGAAAAACTGTTTTTT
TRBJ2-7	.	TRBV18	.	CASSPPFQNYEQYF	TGTGCCAGCTCACCACCGTTTCAGAACTACGAGCAGTACTTC
TRBJ2-2	.	TRBV9	TRBD1	CASSGIRDSTGELFF	TGTGCCAGCAGCGGCATCCGGGACAGTACCGGGGAGCTGTTTTTT
TRBJ2-5	.	TRBV6-4	TRBD2	CASSDEYPRLAGGNRGEETQYF	TGTGCCAGCAGTGACGAGTATCCGCGACTAGCGGGGGGGAATCGCGGCGAAGAGACCCAGTACTTC
TRBJ2-7	.	TRBV18	TRBD2	CASSPGGATSGSHEQYF	TGTGCCAGCTCACCAGGGGGAGCGACTAGCGGGAGTCACGAGCAGTACTTC
TRBJ2-7	.	TRBV28	.	CAISIPRGEGAASSYEQYF	TGTGCCATCTCCATACCTCGGGGGGAGGGGGCTGCTAGCAGCTACGAGCAGTACTTC
TRBJ1-2	.	TRBV4-3	.	CASSQENRDYGYTF	TGCGCCAGCAGCCAAGAGAACAGGGACTATGGCTACACCTTC
TRBJ1-2	.	TRBV27	.	CASSLKAPGPLNYGYTF	TGTGCCAGCAGTTTAAAGGCTCCAGGCCCTCTTAACTATGGCTACACCTTC
TRBJ2-7	.	TRBV7-2	TRBD2	CASSPAGGGQYF	TGTGCCAGCAGCCCAGCGGGGGGAGGGCAGTACTTC
TRBJ1-4	.	TRBV3-1/TRBV3-2	.	CASSQGTQNEKLFF	TGTGCCAGCAGCCAAGGGACTCAAAATGAAAAACTGTTTTTT
TRBJ2-2	.	TRBV19	TRBD1	CASSERGQGHGELFF	TGTGCCAGTAGTGAACGGGGACAGGGTCACGGGGAGCTGTTTTTT
TRBJ1-3	.	TRBV7-2	TRBD1	CASSFRTGGGNTIYF	TGTGCCAGCAGCTTCCGGACAGGGGGTGGAAACACCATATATTTT
TRBJ2-3	.	TRBV29-1	TRBD2	CSVEEGGNSADTQYF	TGCAGCGTTGAAGAGGGGGGGAATAGCGCAGATACGCAGTATTTT
TRBJ1-2	.	TRBV18	.	CASSPQGPGGKANYGYTF	TGTGCCAGCTCACCACAGGGGCCCGGGGGAAAAGCTAACTATGGCTACACCTTC
TRBJ1-2	.	TRBV29-1	.	CSGGEANYGYTF	TGCAGCGGGGGAGAAGCTAACTATGGCTACACCTTC
TRBJ1-1	.	TRBV7-2	.	CASSLGGGRGTEAFF	TGTGCCAGCAGCTTGGGAGGGGGACGGGGCACTGAAGCTTTCTTT
TRBJ1-2	.	TRBV28	.	CASSSRVATYGYTF	TGTGCCAGCAGTAGCCGCGTCGCGACTTATGGCTACACCTTC
TRBJ1-3	.	TRBV7-8	.	CASSSPRGSGNTIYF	TGTGCCAGCAGCTCTCCGAGGGGCTCTGGAAACACCATATATTTT
TRBJ1-1	.	TRBV5-5	.	CASSLVGWNTEAFF	TGTGCCAGCAGCTTGGTAGGTTGGAACACTGAAGCTTTCTTT
TRBJ2-7	.	TRBV27	.	CASSFLGVGQPDYEQYF	TGTGCCAGCAGTTTTCTGGGGGTGGGGCAGCCAGACTACGAGCAGTACTTC
TRBJ1-4	.	TRBV5-1	.	CASRRVDSPNEKLFF	TGCGCCAGCCGACGAGTAGACTCACCTAATGAAAAACTGTTTTTT
TRBJ2-3	.	TRBV24-1	TRBD2	CAIAGGTSTDTQYF	TGTGCCATCGCGGGGGGGACTAGCACAGATACGCAGTATTTT
TRBJ1-6	.	TRBV6-2/TRBV6-3	.	CASSFPWTNSPLHF	TGTGCCAGCAGTTTCCCCTGGACTAATTCACCCCTCCACTTT
TRBJ2-7	.	TRBV5-1	TRBD1	CASSPSGQGGYEQYF	TGCGCCAGCAGCCCGAGCGGACAGGGGGGCTACGAGCAGTACTTC
TRBJ2-3	.	TRBV19	.	CASSIGQTTDTQYF	TGTGCCAGTAGTATAGGACAGACCACAGATACGCAGTATTTT
TRBJ2-3	.	TRBV12-3/TRBV12-4	.	CASIRADTDTQYF	TGTGCCAGCATTCGGGCAGATACAGATACGCAGTATTTT
TRBJ2-7	.	TRBV5-5	TRBD1	CASSFTATGRRYEQYF	TGTGCCAGCAGCTTTACCGCGACAGGGCGGAGATACGAGCAGTACTTC
TRBJ1-2	.	TRBV25-1	.	CASSPGIPDGYTF	TGTGCCAGCAGCCCTGGAATACCTGATGGCTACACCTTC
TRBJ2-4	.	TRBV7-6	TRBD1	CASSLITGGIQYF	TGTGCCAGCAGCTTAATAACAGGGGGCATTCAGTACTTC
TRBJ2-7	.	TRBV27	.	CASSLEALSYEQYF	TGTGCCAGCAGTTTGGAGGCCCTCTCCTACGAGCAGTACTTC
TRBJ1-1	.	TRBV28	.	CASSWTFNRQDTEAFF	TGTGCCAGCAGTTGGACCTTTAACCGACAGGACACTGAAGCTTTCTTT
TRBJ2-1	.	TRBV7-9	TRBD2	CASIGGGPGNEQFF	TGTGCCAGCATCGGGGGAGGGCCCGGCAATGAGCAGTTCTTC
TRBJ1-1	.	TRBV18	.	CASSGKILKNTEAFF	TGTGCCAGCTCAGGCAAGATTCTCAAGAACACTGAAGCTTTCTTT
TRBJ1-1	.	TRBV19	.	CASNGRGNTEAFF	TGTGCCAGTAACGGTCGAGGGAACACTGAAGCTTTCTTT
TRBJ1-4	.	TRBV15	.	CATSSHPNQEEKLFF	TGTGCCACCAGCAGTCATCCGAACCAGGAGGAAAAACTGTTTTTT
TRBJ2-7	once	TRBV19	TRBD2	CASMEALAGVCYEQYF	TGTGCCAGCATGGAAGCCCTAGCGGGAGTCTGCTACGAGCAGTACTTC
TRBJ2-3	few	TRBV15	.	CATSRASTDTQYF	TGTGCCACCAGCAGAGCAAGCACAGATACGCAGTATTTT
TRBJ1-3	.	TRBV28	.	CASSPRGRGNTIYF	TGTGCCAGCAGTCCCAGGGGTCGCGGAAACACCATATATTTT
TRBJ1-6	.	TRBV2	.	CASSGGMGWAPLHF	TGTGCCAGCAGTGGTGGGATGGGATGGGCACCCCTCCACTTT
TRBJ1-6	.	TRBV4-1	.	CASAKQINSPLHF	TGCGCCAGCGCGAAACAGATTAATTCACCCCTCCACTTT
TRBJ1-1	.	TRBV21-1	.	CASTFKPGEAFF	TGTGCCAGCACCTTCAAACCCGGTGAAGCTTTCTTT